Listed here are 2 T cell receptor beta chains from one sample, sequenced in a study of T-cell reconstitution after alpha-beta-depleted transplantation in children. A TCRbeta library incorporating unique molecular identifiers was prepared. TCRdb reprocessed the PCR reads with MiXCR, giving one entry per CDR3 protein. The data show 80,000 to 95,000 distinct CDR3 sequences, with approximately 9.2% seen just once and approximately 7% held by the top ten. The source material was PBMCs from the stem cell graft donor, sampled from the stem cell graft. These receptors all come from a human donor who donated a stem cell graft to a child with congenital amegakaryocytic thrombocytopenia.

This clonotype was counted only a few times. This sequence may be a read error, since a much larger clone differs from it by one base. This chain connects TRBV7-6 to TRBJ1-1, with D possibly TRBD1 on 5 matching bases. V lost 5 bases and J 1 base, leaving 11 bases between the germline ends. Germline V lookup: CDR1 SGHVS, CDR2 FNYEAQ. This CDR3 has 14 residues. CDR3 region: CASSMGRGNTEAFF. The DNA for the CDR3 is TGTGCCAGCAGCATGGGACGGGGGAACACTGAAGCTTTCTTT.

This clonotype was observed at least ten times. V gene TRBV9 combines with J gene TRBJ2-2; D is ambiguous. From germline, CDR1 is SGDLS and CDR2 YYNGEE. V gave up 3 bases and J gave up 0 bases, with 6 bases separating them. The CDR3 extends over 14 amino acids. The DNA of the CDR3 is TGTGCCAGCAGCGCCAATCCGAACACCGGGGAGCTGTTTTTT. Protein sequence: CASSANPNTGELFF.